The rows below give T cell receptor beta chains drawn from one sample of a study of T cells in Graves' hyperthyroidism and ophthalmopathy. TCRdb called the multiplex PCR reads again in MiXCR, with one record for every CDR3 protein. The sample lists fewer than 600,000 distinct CDR3 sequences, roughly 15% occurring once. What was sequenced was blood. The receptor source for this set is a woman aged 40 to 50 with Graves' hyperthyroidism. Both conserved end residues are part of each CDR3. A D gene is named only where the DNA matches it firmly. Clone size is given for some rows only: seen once, a few or many times, or a class if the clone is expanded.

cdr3_aa	cdr3_nt	clone_size	j_call	v_call	d_call
CASRKTGNSPLHF	TGTGCCAGCCGAAAGACGGGGAATTCACCCCTCCACTTT	NA	TRBJ1-6	TRBV2	NA
CASSQEQGSTEAFF	TGTGCCAGCAGCCAAGAGCAGGGGTCCACTGAAGCTTTCTTT	many	TRBJ1-1	TRBV3-1	NA
CASGLAIAYEQYF	TGTGCCAGCGGGCTAGCTATTGCCTACGAGCAGTACTTC	few	TRBJ2-7	TRBV28	NA
CSVDTGGNTIYF	TGCAGCGTTGATACAGGGGGAAACACCATATATTTT	NA	TRBJ1-3	TRBV29-1	NA
CASSSAYYNEQFF	TGTGCCAGCAGTTCTGCCTACTACAATGAGCAGTTCTTC	many	TRBJ2-1	TRBV27	NA
CASSQLSGGGSYEQYF	TGTGCCAGCAGCCAACTCTCCGGAGGGGGCTCCTACGAGCAGTACTTC	NA	TRBJ2-7	TRBV3-1	NA
CASSKDTRGLSSYNEQFF	TGTGCCAGTAGTAAGGATACCAGGGGGCTTAGCTCCTACAATGAGCAGTTCTTC	NA	TRBJ2-1	TRBV19	TRBD1
CASSVALAGVGETQYF	TGTGCCAGCAGCGTAGCGTTAGCGGGAGTGGGAGAGACCCAGTACTTC	NA	TRBJ2-5	TRBV9	TRBD2
CSARRTEIIGYTF	TGCAGTGCTAGGAGGACAGAAATTATCGGCTACACCTTC	NA	TRBJ1-2	TRBV20-1	NA
CASSDSGRIPLNTEAFF	TGTGCCAGCAGCGATAGTGGACGGATCCCCTTGAACACTGAAGCTTTCTTT	few	TRBJ1-1	TRBV5-6	NA
CASSLGHPTTGNTIYF	TGTGCCAGCAGTTTAGGACACCCCACTACTGGAAACACCATATATTTT	few	TRBJ1-3	TRBV27	NA
CASSLGHQSGANVLTF	TGTGCCAGCAGCTTAGGACACCAGTCTGGGGCCAACGTCCTGACTTTC	many	TRBJ2-6	TRBV7-3	NA
CASSVAGATETQYF	TGCGCCAGCAGCGTAGCGGGAGCAACGGAGACCCAGTACTTC	many	TRBJ2-5	TRBV5-1	TRBD2
CASSPFTDRNTGELFF	TGCGCCAGCAGCCCTTTCACAGATAGGAACACCGGGGAGCTGTTTTTT	NA	TRBJ2-2	TRBV4-1	NA
CSASRTVMDEQFF	TGCAGTGCTAGCCGGACAGTCATGGATGAGCAGTTCTTC	NA	TRBJ2-1	TRBV20-1	NA
CASSPRTSGSAETQYF	TGTGCCAGCAGCCCGAGGACTAGCGGGTCGGCTGAGACCCAGTACTTC	NA	TRBJ2-5	TRBV3-1	TRBD2
CASSSDRGHGYTF	TGTGCCAGCAGCTCGGACAGGGGCCATGGCTACACCTTC	few	TRBJ1-2	TRBV5-4	TRBD1
CASSPIGPNEQFF	TGTGCCAGCAGCCCAATCGGGCCCAATGAGCAGTTCTTC	NA	TRBJ2-1	TRBV7-2	NA
CASSEDLTTDTQYF	TGCGCCAGCAGTGAAGACCTGACCACAGATACGCAGTATTTT	NA	TRBJ2-3	TRBV5-1	NA
CASSLAQGLDTEAFF	TGTGCCAGCAGCTTAGCTCAGGGTCTGGACACTGAAGCTTTCTTT	many	TRBJ1-1	TRBV7-9	NA
CSARTSGRAETQHF	TGCAGTGCAAGGACTAGCGGGAGGGCTGAGACCCAGCACTTC	NA	TRBJ2-5	TRBV20-1	TRBD2
CASNPGIHPLDEQFF	TGTGCCAGCAACCCGGGGATACATCCTTTGGATGAGCAGTTCTTC	many	TRBJ2-1	TRBV7-6	NA
CASSYWNRGTVSNQPQHF	TGTGCCAGCAGTTACTGGAACCGTGGGACAGTAAGCAATCAGCCCCAGCATTTT	NA	TRBJ1-5	TRBV6-5	TRBD1
CASSGRQGRVYEQYF	TGTGCCAGCAGTGGGAGACAGGGTAGAGTCTACGAGCAGTACTTC	many	TRBJ2-7	TRBV28	TRBD1
CASAQTGDPTF	TGTGCCAGCGCCCAGACAGGTGATCCCACCTTC	few	TRBJ1-2	TRBV2	NA
CAISEQISYEQYF	TGTGCCATCAGTGAACAGATCTCCTACGAGCAGTACTTC	few	TRBJ2-7	TRBV10-3	NA
CASSRGRGGNQPQHF	TGCGCCAGCAGCCGGGGCAGAGGAGGCAATCAGCCCCAGCATTTT	NA	TRBJ1-5	TRBV7-9	NA
CASSPGSGLASNEQFF	TGTGCCAGCAGTCCCGGTTCGGGACTAGCGTCAAATGAGCAGTTCTTC	many	TRBJ2-1	TRBV2	TRBD2
CASSLGVSTGDGYTF	TGTGCCAGCAGTCTAGGGGTCTCTACCGGGGATGGCTACACCTTC	NA	TRBJ1-2	TRBV6-1	NA
CASSRRLRGELFF	TGTGCCAGCAGCCGCCGTTTACGCGGGGAGCTGTTTTTT	many	TRBJ2-2	TRBV3-1	NA
CSATSYGYTF	TGCAGTGCTACTAGCTATGGCTACACCTTC	many	TRBJ1-2	TRBV20-1	NA
CASSMSSVLTGELFF	TGTGCCAGCAGCATGTCTAGCGTGCTCACCGGGGAGCTGTTTTTT	NA	TRBJ2-2	TRBV7-2	NA
CSVAGHLSSGANVLTF	TGCAGCGTTGCAGGACATCTTAGCTCTGGGGCCAACGTCCTGACTTTC	NA	TRBJ2-6	TRBV29-1	NA
CASGDGRTKNIQYF	TGTGCCAGCGGGGACGGGAGAACCAAAAACATTCAGTACTTC	once	TRBJ2-4	TRBV12-3/TRBV12-4	NA
CASTDGTSETQYF	TGTGCCAGCACGGACGGGACTAGTGAGACCCAGTACTTC	many	TRBJ2-5	TRBV2	TRBD2
CASSPVWDNENEQFF	TGCGCCAGCAGCCCTGTTTGGGACAACGAGAATGAGCAGTTCTTC	NA	TRBJ2-1	TRBV5-1	NA
CASSTRTPLAIYF	TGTGCCAGCAGCACGAGGACACCTCTAGCCATATATTTT	many	TRBJ1-3	TRBV7-2	NA
CASSPPEGQGAFEQYF	TGTGCCAGCTCACCACCGGAGGGACAGGGGGCGTTCGAGCAGTACTTC	few	TRBJ2-7	TRBV18	TRBD1
CASSSSAELTDTQYF	TGTGCCAGCAGCTCTAGCGCCGAACTCACAGATACGCAGTATTTT	NA	TRBJ2-3	TRBV7-9	NA
CASSQMSSYNEQFF	TGTGCCAGCAGCCAAATGAGCTCCTACAATGAGCAGTTCTTC	NA	TRBJ2-1	TRBV3-1	NA
CASSQDFAGGTDTQYF	TGCGCCAGCAGCCAAGATTTCGCGGGAGGGACAGATACGCAGTATTTT	NA	TRBJ2-3	TRBV4-1	TRBD2
CASAMAGGHEQYF	TGCGCCAGCGCCATGGCGGGAGGGCACGAGCAGTACTTC	many	TRBJ2-7	TRBV5-1	TRBD2
CASKPRDISYNEQFF	TGTGCCAGTAAACCTCGGGACATTTCCTACAATGAGCAGTTCTTC	NA	TRBJ2-1	TRBV19	NA
CASKPGQHTDTQYF	TGTGCCAGTAAACCGGGACAGCACACAGATACGCAGTATTTT	NA	TRBJ2-3	TRBV19	TRBD1